Each of the 14 T cell receptor beta chains below was sequenced from the same sample in a study of T cell responses to AZD1222 COVID-19 vaccine. Assay: immunoSEQ multiplex PCR; the TCRdb copy retains only in-frame clones and omits some. The profile covers approximately 150,000 clones, with roughly 90% appearing a single time and approximately 1.8% taken by the ten largest. The starting material was peripheral blood, obtained 28 days after the second AZD1222 dose. These receptors all stem from an adult who received the AZD1222 COVID-19 vaccine.

This chain connects TRBV30 to TRBJ1-1, with a weak D call TRBD1 (5 bases). The germline gives CDR1 GTSNPN, CDR2 SVGIG (reference sequence). V was cut by 0 bases and J by 1 base, with 9 bases left in between. The CDR3 contains 14 residues. Written as DNA, the CDR3 is TGTGCCTGGAGTGTAAGTAGGGGGAACACTGAAGCTTTCTTT. This encodes CAWSVSRGNTEAFF.

This rearrangement joins TRBV14 to TRBJ1-1, with D hard to call. CDR1 and CDR2 from the germline V gene are SGHDN and FVKESK. The V end lost 4 bases, the J end lost 11 bases, and 20 bases lay between the germline ends. This CDR3 has 14 residues. CDR3 nucleotides: TGTGCCAGCAGCCGCAACACGGGAAGTTCGTCGGCTTTCTTT. It translates to CASSRNTGSSSAFF. Combining the CDR3 with reference TRBV14 and TRBJ1-1 gives the whole variable domain EAGVTQFPSHSVIEKGQTVTLRCDPISGHDNLYWYRRVMGKEIKFLLHFVKESKQDESGMPNNRFLAERTGGTYSTLKVQPAELEDSGVYFCASSRNTGSSSAFFGQGTRLTVV.

The chain joins TRBV9 to TRBJ2-2; TRBD1 matches at 11 bases. Germline-derived CDR1 and CDR2 are SGDLS and YYNGEE. The V and J ends lost 2 bases and 4 bases, in that order; junction bases with no gene match: 7. The CDR3 runs to 17 residues. The CDR3 nucleotides read TGTGCCAGCAGCGTTCGTGGACAGGGGGCGACCACCGGGGAGCTGTTTTTT. It translates to CASSVRGQGATTGELFF.

This clone showed up just once. The chain joins TRBV30 to TRBJ1-6; TRBD1 matches at 7 bases. The CDR3 loop spans 13 amino acids. Germline CDR1 is GTSNPN and CDR2 is SVGIG (reference sequence). The V gene end was trimmed by 3 bases and the J gene end by 8 bases; junction bases not matched to a gene: 4. CDR3 in DNA: TGTGCCTGGAGGGGGACAGATTATTCACCCCTCCACTTT. Translation gives CAWRGTDYSPLHF.

CDR3 sequence reads: CASSPGTGPTYEQYF. In DNA form, the CDR3 reads TGTGCCAGCAGTCCCGGGACAGGGCCTACCTACGAGCAGTACTTC. This chain joins TRBV7-9 and TRBJ2-7, with 9 positions matching TRBD1. Germline V gene data show CDR1 as SEHNR and CDR2 as FQNEAQ (reference sequence). The CDR3 is 15 residues long. Trimming took 6 bases from V and 2 from J; bases not matched to a gene: 8.

This clone showed up just once. V and J are TRBV11-1 and TRBJ1-4; D remains unclear. The CDR3 covers 12 residues. Germline V CDR1 and CDR2: SGHAT, FQDESV (reference sequence). Deletions cut 3 bases from V and 2 bases from J, with 1 base between. For the CDR3, the DNA is TGTGCCAGCAGCTTTACTAATGAAAAACTGTTTTTT. Translating it yields CASSFTNEKLFF. The whole variable domain, remainder taken from reference TRBV11-1 and TRBJ1-4, is EAEVAQSPRYKITEKSQAVAFWCDPISGHATLYWYRQILGQGPELLVQFQDESVVDDSQLPKDRFSAERLKGVDSTLKIQPAELGDSAMYLCASSFTNEKLFFGSGTQLSVL.

The chain carries TRBV6-5 and TRBJ1-2, with 7 nucleotides matching TRBD1. The CDR3 consists of 13 residues. Germline-derived CDR1 and CDR2 are MNHEY and SVGAGI. V was pared by 6 bases and J by 2 bases, with 3 bases of the junction left unmatched. The CDR3 sequence is CASRIQGNYGYTF. The DNA for the CDR3 is TGTGCCAGCAGGATACAGGGGAACTATGGCTACACCTTC.

The chain links TRBV30 to TRBJ1-2; D is uncertain. Germline CDR1 is GTSNPN and CDR2 is SVGIG (reference sequence). Trimming took off 7 bases at V and 5 bases at J, with 14 bases between the two ends. This CDR3 region has 12 residues. In DNA, the CDR3 is TGTGCCTACTCAATCCAGGTATATGGCTACACCTTC. It yields the protein CAYSIQVYGYTF. Full variable domain (remainder filled in from reference TRBV30 and TRBJ1-2): SQTIHQWPATLVQPVGSPLSLECTVEGTSNPNLYWYRQAAGRGLQLLFYSVGIGQISSEVPQNLSASRPQDRQFILSSKKLLLSDSGFYLCAYSIQVYGYTFGSGTRLTVV.

This chain links TRBV11-3 with TRBJ2-3; D remains unclear. This CDR3 has 14 amino acids. V lost 0 bases and J lost 3, with 7 bases in between. Germline CDR1 reads SGHNT; CDR2 reads YENEEA. In nucleotides, the CDR3 is TGTGCCAGCAGCTTAGATCTCGGGACAGATACGCAGTATTTT. Its translation: CASSLDLGTDTQYF.

The chain is built from TRBV15 and TRBJ1-2; 10 positions agree with TRBD1. The CDR3 is 15 residues long. The ends lost 4 bases at V and 3 bases at J; junction bases unmatched: 5. Germline V gene lookup returns CDR1 LNHNV and CDR2 YYDKDF (reference sequence). The CDR3 nucleotides read TGTGCCACCAGCAAACCGGGACAGGGGTACTATGGCTACACCTTC. Amino acid sequence: CATSKPGQGYYGYTF.

The V and J genes are TRBV5-8 and TRBJ2-7; D possibly corresponds to TRBD1 (6 bases). This CDR3 comprises 16 residues. Trimming left V 3 bases short and J 6 bases short, with 22 bases between. Germline-derived CDR1 and CDR2 are SGHTS and YDEGEE. CDR3 in DNA: TGTGCCAGCAGCTCAGGGGACGGAACACGGGTGAGCGAGCAGTACTTC. Translating gives CASSSGDGTRVSEQYF.

This clone occurred a few times. Here the CDR3 reads CASSLKFKSPPHEQYF. CDR3 bases: TGCGCCAGCAGCTTGAAGTTTAAGAGTCCACCGCACGAGCAGTACTTC. The V and J genes are TRBV5-1 and TRBJ2-7; D call uncertain. Between the trimmed V and J ends, which lost 1 base and 5 bases, there was a span of 19 bases. CDR3 size: 16 residues. CDR1 is SGHRS, CDR2 YFSETQ, per germline.

This chain links TRBV6-2 or TRBV6-3 with TRBJ1-1, with a weak D call TRBD1 (6 bases). The CDR3 contains 16 residues. Germline V gives CDR1 MNHEY, CDR2 SVGEGT. The V end lost 5 bases, the J end lost 0 bases, and 16 bases lay between the germline ends. Here the CDR3 reads CASSHPRDTMNTEAFF. CDR3 nucleotide sequence: TGTGCCAGCAGTCACCCCCGGGACACCATGAACACTGAAGCTTTCTTT.

The chain has TRBV6-5 and TRBJ1-1; the D is unclear. Trimming took 7 bases from V and 0 from J, leaving 15 bases between them. The germline V gene has CDR1 MNHEY and CDR2 SVGAGI. The CDR3 length is 15 residues. The CDR3 bases are TGTGCCAGCACCTACGGGTCCCTATTGAACACTGAAGCTTTCTTT. Amino acids: CASTYGSLLNTEAFF.